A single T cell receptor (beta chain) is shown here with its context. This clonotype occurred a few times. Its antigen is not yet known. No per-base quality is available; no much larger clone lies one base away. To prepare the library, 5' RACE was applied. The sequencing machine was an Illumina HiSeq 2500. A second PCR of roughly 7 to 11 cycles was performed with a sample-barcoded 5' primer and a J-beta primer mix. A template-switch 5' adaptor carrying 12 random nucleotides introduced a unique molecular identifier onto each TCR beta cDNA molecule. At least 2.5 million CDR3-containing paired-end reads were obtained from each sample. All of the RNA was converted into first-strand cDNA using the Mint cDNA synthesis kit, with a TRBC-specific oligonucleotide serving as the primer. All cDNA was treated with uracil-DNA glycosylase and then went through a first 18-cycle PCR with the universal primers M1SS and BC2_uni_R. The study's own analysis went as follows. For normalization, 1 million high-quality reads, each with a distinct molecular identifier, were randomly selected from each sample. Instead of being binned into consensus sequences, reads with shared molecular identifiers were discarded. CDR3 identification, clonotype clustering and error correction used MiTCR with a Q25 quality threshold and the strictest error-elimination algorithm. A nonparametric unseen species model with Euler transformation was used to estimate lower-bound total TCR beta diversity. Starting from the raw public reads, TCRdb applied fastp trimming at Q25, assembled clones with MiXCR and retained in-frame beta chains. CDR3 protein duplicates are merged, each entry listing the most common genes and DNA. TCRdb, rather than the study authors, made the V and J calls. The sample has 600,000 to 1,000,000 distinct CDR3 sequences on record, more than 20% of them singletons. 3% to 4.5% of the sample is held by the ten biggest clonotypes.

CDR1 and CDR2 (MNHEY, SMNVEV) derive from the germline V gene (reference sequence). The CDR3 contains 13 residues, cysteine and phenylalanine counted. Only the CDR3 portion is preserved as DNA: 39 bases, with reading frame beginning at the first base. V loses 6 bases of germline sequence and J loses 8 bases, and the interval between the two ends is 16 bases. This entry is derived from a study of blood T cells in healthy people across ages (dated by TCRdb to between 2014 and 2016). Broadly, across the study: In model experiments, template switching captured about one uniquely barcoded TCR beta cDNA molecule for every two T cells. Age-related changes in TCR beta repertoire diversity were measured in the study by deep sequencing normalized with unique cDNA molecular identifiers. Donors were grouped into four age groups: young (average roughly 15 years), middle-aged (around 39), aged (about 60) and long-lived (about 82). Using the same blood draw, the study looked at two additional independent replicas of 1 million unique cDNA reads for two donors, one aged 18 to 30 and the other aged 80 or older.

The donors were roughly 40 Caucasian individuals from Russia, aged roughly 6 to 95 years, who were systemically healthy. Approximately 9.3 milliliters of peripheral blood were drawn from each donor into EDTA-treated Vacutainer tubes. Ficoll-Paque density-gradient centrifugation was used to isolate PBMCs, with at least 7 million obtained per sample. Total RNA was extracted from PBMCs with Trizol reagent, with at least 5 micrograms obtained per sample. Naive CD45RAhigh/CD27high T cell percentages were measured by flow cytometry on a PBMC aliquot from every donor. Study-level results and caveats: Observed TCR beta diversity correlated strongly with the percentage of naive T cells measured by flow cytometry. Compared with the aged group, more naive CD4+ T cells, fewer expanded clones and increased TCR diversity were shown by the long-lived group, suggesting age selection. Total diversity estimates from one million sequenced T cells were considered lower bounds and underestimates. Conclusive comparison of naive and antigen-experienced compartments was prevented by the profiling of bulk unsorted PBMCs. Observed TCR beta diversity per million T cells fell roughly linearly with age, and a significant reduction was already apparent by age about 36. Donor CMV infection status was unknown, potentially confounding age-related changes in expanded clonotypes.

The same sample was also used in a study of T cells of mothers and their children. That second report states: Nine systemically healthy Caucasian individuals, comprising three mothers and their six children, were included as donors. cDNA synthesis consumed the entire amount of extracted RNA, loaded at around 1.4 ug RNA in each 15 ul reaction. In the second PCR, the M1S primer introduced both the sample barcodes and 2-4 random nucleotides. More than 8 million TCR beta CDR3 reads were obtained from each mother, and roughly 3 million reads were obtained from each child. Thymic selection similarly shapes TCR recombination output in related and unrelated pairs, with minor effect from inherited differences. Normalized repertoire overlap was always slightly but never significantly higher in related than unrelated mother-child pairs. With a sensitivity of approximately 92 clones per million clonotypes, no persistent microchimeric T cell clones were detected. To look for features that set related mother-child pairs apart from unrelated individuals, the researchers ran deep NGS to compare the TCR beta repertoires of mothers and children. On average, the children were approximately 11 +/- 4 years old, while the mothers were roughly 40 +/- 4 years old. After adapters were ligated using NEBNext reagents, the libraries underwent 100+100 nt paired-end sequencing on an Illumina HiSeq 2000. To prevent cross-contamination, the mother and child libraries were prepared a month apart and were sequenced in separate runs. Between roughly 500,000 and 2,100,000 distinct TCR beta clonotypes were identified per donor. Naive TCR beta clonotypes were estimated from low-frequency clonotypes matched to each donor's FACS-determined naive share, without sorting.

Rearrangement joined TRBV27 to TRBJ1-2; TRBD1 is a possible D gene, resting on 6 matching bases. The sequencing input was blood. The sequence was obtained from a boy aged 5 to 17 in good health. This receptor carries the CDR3 CASSPTRGAGYTF. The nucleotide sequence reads TGTGCCAGCAGCCCCACCCGGGGGGCGGGCTACACCTTC.